The 24 T cell receptor beta chains reported below all come from one sample, sequenced in a study of T cell clonotyping in hematopoietic cell transplantation. Clones were read by immunoSEQ multiplex PCR, and TCRdb kept only the in-frame ones, dropping some. Of thousands of clones listed, more than 75% are singletons. The sequencing here drew on peripheral blood mononuclear cells, taken 100 days after allogeneic stem cell transplant. The receptors stem from a female patient in her 40s who had an allogeneic stem cell transplant from a related donor, so the T cells may come from the graft donor. Some clones in this sample may be carry-over from other donors' samples.

This clone showed up just a few times. V gene TRBV6-1 combines with J gene TRBJ2-7, with 8 positions matching TRBD1. The CDR3 is 15 residues long. V was pared by 4 bases and J by 3 bases, with 8 bases of the junction left unmatched. Germline V gives CDR1 MNHNS, CDR2 SASEGT. In nucleotides, the CDR3 is TGTGCCAGCAGTGCCCCCGGGACAGGATACTACGAGCAGTACTTC. It encodes CASSAPGTGYYEQYF.

The chain employs TRBV30 and TRBJ1-1; 7 bases are shared with TRBD1. The V segment lost 2 bases and the J segment 8 bases; nucleotides outside the gene matches: 14. Germline CDR1 reads GTSNPN; CDR2 reads SVGIG (reference sequence). The CDR3 contains 15 residues. CDR3 DNA: TGTGCCTGGAGTAGGGGGCGCGTAACGTACTCAGAAGCTTTCTTT. Translated: CAWSRGRVTYSEAFF.

The V gene is TRBV6-1, the J gene TRBJ2-7; tentatively, D is TRBD2 (7 bases). The germline V and J ends were trimmed by 1 base and 3 bases, with 13 bases remaining between them. CDR3 length: 15 residues. Germline V gene sequence: CDR1 MNHNS, CDR2 SASEGT. CDR3: CASSEVGGASYEQYF. CDR3 in DNA: TGTGCCAGCAGTGAAGTGGGGGGGGCGAGCTACGAGCAGTACTTC.

The J gene is TRBJ2-7, the V gene TRBV30; 7 nucleotides match TRBD2. The V gene's germline CDR1 is GTSNPN and CDR2 SVGIG (reference sequence). This CDR3 region has 17 residues. The ends lost 1 base at V and 2 bases at J; junction bases unmatched: 14. CDR3 sequence: CAWSAPPRLAVTYEQYF. CDR3 DNA sequence: TGTGCCTGGAGTGCCCCCCCCCGTCTAGCGGTTACCTACGAGCAGTACTTC.

J is TRBJ2-3 and V is TRBV4-2; 7 bases map to TRBD1. The germline gives CDR1 LGHNA, CDR2 YNFKEQ. The CDR3 has 16 amino acids. V gave up 0 bases and J gave up 7 bases; unmatched junction bases: 10. This chain's CDR3 is CASSQDPQGIGNTQYF. The CDR3 bases are TGTGCCAGCAGCCAAGACCCACAGGGGATAGGAAATACGCAGTATTTT.

This chain connects TRBV19 to TRBJ2-7; tentatively, D is TRBD1 or TRBD2 (5 bases each). Germline CDR1 reads LNHDA; CDR2 reads SQIVND (reference sequence). V shed 5 bases and J shed 0 bases, with 14 bases lying between them. The CDR3 totals 15 residues. The DNA for the CDR3 is TGTGCCAGTAGTGCCGGGACGGCCAGCTCCTACGAGCAGTACTTC. This gives the protein CASSAGTASSYEQYF.

The V gene is TRBV4-3, the J gene TRBJ2-1; the D gene could be TRBD1 or TRBD2 (5 bases each). This CDR3 region has 15 residues. V was trimmed by 3 bases and J by 6 bases, leaving 15 bases between them. The germline gives CDR1 LGHNA, CDR2 YSLEER. The CDR3 DNA sequence: TGCGCCAGCAGCCATGAAGGGACGGCGGGCAATGAGCAGTTCTTC. Translating it yields CASSHEGTAGNEQFF.

This clone showed up just once. V is TRBV9 and J is TRBJ2-5; TRBD1 agrees at 12 bases. This CDR3 has 14 residues. The V segment lost 4 bases and the J segment 4 bases; nucleotides outside the gene matches: 2. The germline gives CDR1 SGDLS, CDR2 YYNGEE. The CDR3 sequence: CASSRDRGLETQYF. CDR3 DNA sequence: TGTGCCAGCAGCCGGGACAGGGGGCTAGAGACCCAGTACTTC.

This chain joins TRBV5-6 and TRBJ2-7; D ambiguous. The CDR3 totals 13 residues. V gave up 1 base and J gave up 5 bases, with 10 bases separating them. Per the germline V gene, CDR1 is SGHDT and CDR2 is YYEEEE. DNA of the CDR3: TGTGCCAGCAGCTTGCCCGGAGACCACGAGCAGTACTTC. It codes for CASSLPGDHEQYF.

The genes are TRBV28 and TRBJ2-7; 7 nucleotides align to TRBD1. Germline V gives CDR1 MDHEN, CDR2 SYDVKM. This CDR3 is 14 amino acids long. Trimming at V came to 3 bases and at J to 6 bases, leaving 8 bases not matched to a gene. CDR3 coding DNA: TGTGCCAGCAGTTTGGGGACAGAGTTTCGCGAGCAGTACTTC. The encoded protein is CASSLGTEFREQYF.

The chain employs TRBV5-1 and TRBJ2-3; D is possibly TRBD1 or TRBD2 (5 bases each). The CDR3 length is 15 residues. Germline CDR1 is SGHRS and CDR2 is YFSETQ. With 0 bases removed from V and 2 bases from J, the gap between germline ends came to 10 bases. The CDR3 region has the DNA TGCGCCAGCAGCTTGGCCGGGGACCTCACAGATACGCAGTATTTT. This encodes CASSLAGDLTDTQYF.

This rearrangement joins TRBV29-1 to TRBJ1-2; D not resolved. Germline V CDR1 and CDR2: SQVTM, ANQGSEA. The CDR3 is 10 amino acids. The V and J ends lost 5 bases and 5 bases respectively, with 6 bases between them. CDR3 residues: CSVLSYGYTF. The CDR3 DNA reads TGCAGCGTTCTCAGTTATGGCTACACCTTC.

V gene TRBV4-3 combines with J gene TRBJ1-3, with D maybe TRBD1 (5 bases). Trimming left V 3 bases short and J 0 bases short, with 18 bases between. CDR3 length: 18 amino acids. The germline V gene has CDR1 LGHNA and CDR2 YSLEER. The CDR3 is CASSQGPISFVSGNTIYF. In DNA form, the CDR3 reads TGCGCCAGCAGCCAGGGACCGATATCCTTCGTCTCTGGAAACACCATATATTTT.

Points on this clone: An end of the junction differs from the germline gene, which may be a read error. The chain uses TRBV25-1 and TRBJ2-7; possibly TRBD1 for D (6 bases). CDR1 MGHDK and CDR2 SYGVNS come from the germline V gene. CDR3 size: 15 residues. CDR3 nucleotide sequence: TGTGCCAGCAGTGGGGTGGGGGCCTTCTCCTCCGAGCAGTACTTC. It yields the protein CASSGVGAFSSEQYF.

The gene calls are TRBV25-1 and TRBJ2-1; D may be TRBD1 (5 bases). This CDR3 contains 17 residues. Germline V gene sequence: CDR1 MGHDK, CDR2 SYGVNS. V was trimmed by 1 base and J by 5 bases, leaving 18 bases between them. In DNA, the CDR3 is TGTGCCAGCAGTGAATTTAACTCCCAGGGCGGACACAATGAGCAGTTCTTC. It yields the protein CASSEFNSQGGHNEQFF.

V usage is TRBV6-1 and J usage is TRBJ2-3; D may be TRBD2 (6 bases). The V gene lost 2 bases and the J gene lost 7 bases, with 16 bases spanning the gap. Germline CDR1 reads MNHNS; CDR2 reads SASEGT. This CDR3 has 15 residues. In nucleotides, the CDR3 is TGTGCCAGCAGTGAACTTCTGGTTAGCGGAAATACGCAGTATTTT. Protein sequence: CASSELLVSGNTQYF.

In its sample, this clone was seen a few times. This chain connects TRBV19 to TRBJ1-4; possibly TRBD1 for D (5 bases). CDR3 size: 17 residues. In germline, CDR1 is LNHDA, CDR2 SQIVND (reference sequence). V lost 5 bases to trimming and J lost 7 bases, with 23 bases between them. As DNA, the CDR3 is TGTGCCAGTAGTCCCCAAGGTGGGGGGGAGGAAGCTGAAAAACTGTTTTTT. Amino acid sequence: CASSPQGGGEEAEKLFF.

The rearrangement uses TRBV2 and TRBJ2-7; 10 bases fit TRBD1. Germline values: CDR1 SNHLY, CDR2 FYNNEI. The length of the CDR3 is 15 residues. J was trimmed by 0 bases and V by 7 bases; bases with no gene match: 6. CDR3 sequence reads: CASTAGTGVSYEQYF. The CDR3 DNA sequence: TGTGCCAGCACCGCTGGGACAGGGGTCTCCTACGAGCAGTACTTC.

The V gene is TRBV11-3, the J gene TRBJ2-7, with D possibly TRBD2 on 6 matching bases. Germline CDR1 SGHNT, CDR2 YENEEA. This CDR3 spans 15 amino acids. V was cut by 0 bases and J by 1 base, with 10 bases left in between. The chain's CDR3 is CASSLDLGLSYEQYF. The CDR3 coding sequence is TGTGCCAGCAGCTTAGACTTGGGACTTTCCTACGAGCAGTACTTC.

The chain employs TRBV30 and TRBJ2-1; 9 bases align to TRBD2. Germline loops: CDR1 GTSNPN, CDR2 SVGIG (reference sequence). This CDR3 has 15 amino acids. The junction had 8 bases not matched to a gene; V was cut back by 1 base and J by 7 bases. The CDR3 DNA is TGTGCCTGGAGTGGTTACCTAGCGGGAAGTAATGAGCAGTTCTTC. As protein: CAWSGYLAGSNEQFF.

This rearrangement joins TRBV6-5 to TRBJ2-3; TRBD2 matches 11 bases. The CDR3 totals 15 residues. Looked up from germline, CDR1 is MNHEY and CDR2 is SVGAGI. V was clipped by 4 bases and J by 2 bases; unmatched bases: 2. This CDR3 reads CASSLLAGDTDTQYF. Here the CDR3 DNA reads TGTGCCAGCAGTTTACTAGCGGGAGACACAGATACGCAGTATTTT.

The rearrangement joins TRBV6-6 to TRBJ1-1, with D maybe TRBD1 (6 bases). The CDR3 sequence is 13 residues long. Trimming shortened V by 6 bases and J by 0 bases, and 8 bases separated the two germline ends. Per the germline V gene, CDR1 is MNHNY and CDR2 is SVGAGI (reference sequence). CDR3 in DNA: TGTGCCAGCAGACAGGGTATGAACACTGAAGCTTTCTTT. Encoded protein: CASRQGMNTEAFF.

The chain joins TRBV10-3 to TRBJ2-3; D is ambiguous. V gave up 4 bases and J gave up 6 bases, with 11 bases separating them. The CDR3 contains 13 residues. CDR1 and CDR2 from the germline V gene are ENHRY and SYGVKD. In DNA, the CDR3 is TGTGCCATCAGTGGTATTAGGTTGGATACGCAGTATTTT. It specifies CAISGIRLDTQYF.

The chain couples TRBV19 to TRBJ1-2; tentatively, D is TRBD1 (5 bases). V lost 4 bases and J lost 7, with 10 bases in between. The CDR3 runs to 12 residues. Germline CDR1 reads LNHDA; CDR2 reads SQIVND (reference sequence). CDR3 bases: TGTGCCAGTAGTACGCAGGGAGGTGGCTACACCTTC. It is translated as CASSTQGGGYTF.